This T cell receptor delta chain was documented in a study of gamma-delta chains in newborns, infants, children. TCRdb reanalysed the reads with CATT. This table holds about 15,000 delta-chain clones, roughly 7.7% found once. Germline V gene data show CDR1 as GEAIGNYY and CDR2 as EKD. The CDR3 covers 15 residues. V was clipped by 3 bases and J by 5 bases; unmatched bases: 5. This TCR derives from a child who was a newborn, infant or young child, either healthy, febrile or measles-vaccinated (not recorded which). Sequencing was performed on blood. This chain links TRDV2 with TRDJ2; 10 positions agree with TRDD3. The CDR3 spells CACDPLLGDTAQLFF. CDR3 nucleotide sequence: TGTGCCTGTGACCCTTTACTGGGGGATACAGCACAACTCTTCTTT.